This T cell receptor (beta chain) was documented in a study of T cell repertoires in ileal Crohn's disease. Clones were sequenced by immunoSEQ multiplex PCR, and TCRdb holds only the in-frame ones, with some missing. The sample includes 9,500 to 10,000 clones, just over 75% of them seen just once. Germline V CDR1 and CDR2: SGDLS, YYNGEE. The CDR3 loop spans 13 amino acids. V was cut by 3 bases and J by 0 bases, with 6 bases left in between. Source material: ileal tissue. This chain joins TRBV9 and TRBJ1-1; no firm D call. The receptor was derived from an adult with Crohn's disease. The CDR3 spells CASSGHMNTEAFF. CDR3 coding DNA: TGTGCCAGCAGCGGACACATGAACACTGAAGCTTTCTTT.